This T cell receptor beta chain was identified in a study of cytomegalovirus exposure and HLA in healthy donors. In the PCR, 60 Vbeta and 13 Jbeta primers were used. Assay: immunoSEQ multiplex PCR; the TCRdb copy retains only in-frame clones and omits some. The sample has about 160,000 clones; about 80% are singletons. With 4 bases removed from V and 2 bases from J, the gap between germline ends came to 21 bases. The germline V gene has CDR1 MDHEN and CDR2 SYDVKM. The CDR3 is made up of 17 amino acids. Remarks on this clone: Its antigen is not known.

Study observations and caveats: Researchers reported that a few CMV-associated chains were confirmed in vitro as CMV antigen-specific.

This clonotype originated in a female donor in good health and CMV-seronegative. What was sequenced was PBMCs. The rearrangement links TRBV28 to TRBJ2-7, with a tentative D call TRBD1 (5 bases). This CDR3 is CASSCGRGTGGPYEQYF. The CDR3 bases are TGTGCCAGCAGTTGCGGAAGGGGTACAGGTGGCCCCTACGAGCAGTACTTC. Filled out from reference TRBV28 and TRBJ2-7, the complete variable domain reads DVKVTQSSRYLVKRTGEKVFLECVQDMDHENMFWYRQDPGLGLRLIYFSYDVKMKEKGDIPEGYSVSREKKERFSLILESASTNQTSMYLCASSCGRGTGGPYEQYFGPGTRLTVT.